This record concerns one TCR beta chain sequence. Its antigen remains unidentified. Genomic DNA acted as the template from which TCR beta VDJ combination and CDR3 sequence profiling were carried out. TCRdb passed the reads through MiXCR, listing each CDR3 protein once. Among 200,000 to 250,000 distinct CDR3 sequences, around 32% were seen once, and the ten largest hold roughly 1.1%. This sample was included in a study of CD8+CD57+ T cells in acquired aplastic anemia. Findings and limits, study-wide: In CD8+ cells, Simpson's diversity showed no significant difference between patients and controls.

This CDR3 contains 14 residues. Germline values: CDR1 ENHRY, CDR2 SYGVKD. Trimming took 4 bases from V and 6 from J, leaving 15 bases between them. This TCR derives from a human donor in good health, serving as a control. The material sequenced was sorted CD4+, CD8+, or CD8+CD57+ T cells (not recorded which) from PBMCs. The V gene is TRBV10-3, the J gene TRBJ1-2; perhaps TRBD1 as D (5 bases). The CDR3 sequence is CAISASGDSHGYTF. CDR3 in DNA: TGTGCCATCAGTGCTAGCGGGGACTCGCATGGCTACACCTTC.